This T cell receptor (beta chain) was documented in a study of T cells after yellow fever vaccination. Trimming cost V 6 bases and J 5 bases; bases outside gene matches: 12. The CDR3 extends over 16 amino acids. This clonotype was observed a few times. Study-level results: Clonotypes found in both CD4 and CD8 compartments made up a small share. Any FACS-sorted repertoire could hold abundant clonotypes that contaminate it from the bulk population. Most primary-vaccination clones reappeared after the booster (more than 95% CD4, approximately 88% CD8).

TCRdb re-called the 5' RACE reads through MiXCR, storing one row per CDR3 protein. Among roughly 96,000 distinct CDR3 sequences listed, more than 7.5% were seen once. The gene calls are TRBV12-3 or TRBV12-4 and TRBJ2-3; the match to TRBD2 covers 9 bases. Sequencing used CD8+ T cells not binding an NS4B(214-222) dextramer, sorted from PBMCs, obtained around 14 days after the first yellow fever vaccination. This TCR was recovered from a man between 18 and 35 years old who received the YFV17D yellow fever vaccine. CDR3 DNA sequence: TGTGCCAGCAGCCGTGGGGCAGCGGGGGGTTTAGATACGCAGTATTTT. Amino acid sequence: CASSRGAAGGLDTQYF.